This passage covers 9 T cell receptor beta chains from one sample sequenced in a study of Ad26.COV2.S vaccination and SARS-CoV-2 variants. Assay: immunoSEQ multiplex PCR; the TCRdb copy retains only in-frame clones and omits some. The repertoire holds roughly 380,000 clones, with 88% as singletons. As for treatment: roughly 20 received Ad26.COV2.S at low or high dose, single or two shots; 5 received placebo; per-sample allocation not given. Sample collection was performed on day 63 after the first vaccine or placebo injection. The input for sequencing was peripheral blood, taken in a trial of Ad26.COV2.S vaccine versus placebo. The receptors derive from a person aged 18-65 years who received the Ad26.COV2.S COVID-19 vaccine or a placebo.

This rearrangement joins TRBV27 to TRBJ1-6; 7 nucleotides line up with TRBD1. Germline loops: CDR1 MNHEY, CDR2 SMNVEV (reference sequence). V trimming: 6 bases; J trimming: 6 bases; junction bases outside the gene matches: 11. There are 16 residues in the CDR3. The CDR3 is CASRQDRTNTNSPLHF. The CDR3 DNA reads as TGTGCCAGCAGACAGGACAGGACGAATACTAATTCACCCCTCCACTTT.

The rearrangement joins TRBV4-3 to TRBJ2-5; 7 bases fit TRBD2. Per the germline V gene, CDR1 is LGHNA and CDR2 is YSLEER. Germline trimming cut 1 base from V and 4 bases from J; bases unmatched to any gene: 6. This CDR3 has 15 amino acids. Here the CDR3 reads CASSQGTSVGETQYF. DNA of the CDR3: TGCGCCAGCAGCCAAGGCACTAGCGTAGGAGAGACCCAGTACTTC.

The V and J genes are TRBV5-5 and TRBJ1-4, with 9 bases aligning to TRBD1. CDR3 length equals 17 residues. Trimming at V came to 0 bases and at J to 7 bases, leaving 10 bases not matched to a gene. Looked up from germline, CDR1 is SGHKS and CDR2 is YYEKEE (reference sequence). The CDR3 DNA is TGTGCCAGCAGCTTGGGGGTTACAGGGGGCGGCAGTGAAAAACTGTTTTTT. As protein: CASSLGVTGGGSEKLFF.

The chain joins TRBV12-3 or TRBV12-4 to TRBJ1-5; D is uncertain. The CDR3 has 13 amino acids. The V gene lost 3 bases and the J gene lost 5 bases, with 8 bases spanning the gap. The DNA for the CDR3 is TGTGCCAGCAGTTTGCTCCAGGATCAGCCCCAGCATTTT. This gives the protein CASSLLQDQPQHF.

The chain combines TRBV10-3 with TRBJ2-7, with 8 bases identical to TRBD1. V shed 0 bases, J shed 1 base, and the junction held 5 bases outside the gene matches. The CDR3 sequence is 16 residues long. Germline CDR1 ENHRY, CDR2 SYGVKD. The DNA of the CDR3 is TGTGCCATCAGTGAGTCGGGGGACAGGAGTTCCTACGAGCAGTACTTC. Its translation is CAISESGDRSSYEQYF.

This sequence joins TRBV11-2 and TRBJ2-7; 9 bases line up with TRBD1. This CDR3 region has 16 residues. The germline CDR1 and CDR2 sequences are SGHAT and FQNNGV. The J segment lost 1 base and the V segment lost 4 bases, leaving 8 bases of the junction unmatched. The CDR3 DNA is TGTGCCAGCAGCTCCCTCCGGACAGGGGCATCCTACGAGCAGTACTTC. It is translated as CASSSLRTGASYEQYF.

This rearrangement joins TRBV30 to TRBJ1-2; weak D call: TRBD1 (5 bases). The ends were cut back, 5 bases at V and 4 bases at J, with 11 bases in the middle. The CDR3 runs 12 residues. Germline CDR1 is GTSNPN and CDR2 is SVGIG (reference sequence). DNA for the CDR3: TGTGCCTGGCTCGGGGCAGGCTATGGCTACACCTTC. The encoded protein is CAWLGAGYGYTF.

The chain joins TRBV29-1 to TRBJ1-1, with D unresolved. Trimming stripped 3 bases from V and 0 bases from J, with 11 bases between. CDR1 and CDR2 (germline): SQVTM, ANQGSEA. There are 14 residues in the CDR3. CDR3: CSVEGSPVNTEAFF. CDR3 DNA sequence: TGCAGCGTTGAGGGGAGTCCTGTGAACACTGAAGCTTTCTTT.

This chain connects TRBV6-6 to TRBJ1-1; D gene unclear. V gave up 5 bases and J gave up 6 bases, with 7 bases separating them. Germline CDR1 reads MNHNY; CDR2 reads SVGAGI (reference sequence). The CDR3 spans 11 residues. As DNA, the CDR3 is TGTGCCAGCAGTCGACAACCTGAAGCTTTCTTT. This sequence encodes CASSRQPEAFF.